The next 32 T cell receptor beta chains were all read from a single sample in a study of OX40 agonist ivuxolimab in advanced cancers. Clones were sequenced by immunoSEQ multiplex PCR, and TCRdb holds only the in-frame ones, with some missing. The table has around 65,000 clones, 92% seen once; the top ten hold approximately 0.64%. This specimen was CD4+ or CD8+ T cells sorted from blood, taken in a trial of the OX40 agonist ivuxolimab. These receptors were collected from an adult with an advanced solid tumor such as melanoma, head and neck, liver or kidney cancer.

The rearrangement joins TRBV18 to TRBJ1-3; maybe TRBD1 (6 bases). Germline CDR1 KGHSH, CDR2 LQKENI. The V gene lost 1 base and the J gene lost 8 bases, with 6 bases spanning the gap. The CDR3 is made up of 12 amino acids. The CDR3 region has the DNA TGTGCCAGCTCACCACAGGGGGACACCATATATTTT. The encoded protein is CASSPQGDTIYF.

As to this clone: This same CDR3 is encoded by further DNA sequences in the sample. The gene calls are TRBV4-2 and TRBJ2-1; TRBD2 matches 15 bases. Per the germline V gene, CDR1 is LGHNA and CDR2 is YNFKEQ. CDR3 length: 24 amino acids. V lost 1 base to trimming and J lost 7 bases; unmatched junction nucleotides: 26. Written as DNA, the CDR3 is TGTGCCAGCAGCCAAGGGCCGGGACAGGGGGAGATAGGACTAGCGGGAGGGCCAGTGAATGAGCAGTTCTTC. It translates to CASSQGPGQGEIGLAGGPVNEQFF.

The chain has TRBV19 and TRBJ2-1, with 7 bases lining up with TRBD1. This CDR3 region has 16 residues. Germline loops: CDR1 LNHDA, CDR2 SQIVND (reference sequence). V gave up 3 bases and J gave up 0 bases; unmatched junction bases: 5. For the CDR3, the DNA is TGTGCCAGTAGTATCGGTGGGACAGCCTCCTACAATGAGCAGTTCTTC. Amino acids: CASSIGGTASYNEQFF.

This clone was picked up one time. The J gene is TRBJ2-3, the V gene TRBV5-1, with 8 bases fitting TRBD2. Germline CDR1 and CDR2: SGHRS and YFSETQ. This CDR3 region has 19 residues. Trimming took 2 bases from V and 1 from J; bases not matched to a gene: 15. CDR3 sequence (DNA): TGCGCCAGCAGCTTCCCAACGACCTCGGGAGGGGAAGGCACAGATACGCAGTATTTT. Translation: CASSFPTTSGGEGTDTQYF.

The rearrangement links TRBV10-3 to TRBJ1-5, with D hard to call. Deletions cut 5 bases from V and 4 bases from J, with 9 bases between. From germline, CDR1 is ENHRY and CDR2 SYGVKD. This CDR3 has 13 residues. The CDR3 loop is CAISPDSNQPQHF. In DNA, the CDR3 is TGTGCCATCAGTCCGGACTCTAATCAGCCCCAGCATTTT.

The chain employs TRBV7-3 and TRBJ1-5; D is possibly TRBD1 (6 bases). Germline V gene sequence: CDR1 SGHTA, CDR2 FQGTGA. The V and J ends lost 11 bases and 3 bases respectively, with 14 bases between them. This CDR3 is 13 amino acids long. CDR3 nucleotides: TGTGCCTGGGCGCAGGGGTCCAATCAGCCCCAGCATTTT. Protein: CAWAQGSNQPQHF.

This clone was recorded a few times. V and J are TRBV5-1 and TRBJ2-5; 12 bases align to TRBD2. Germline-derived CDR1 and CDR2 are SGHRS and YFSETQ. J lost 4 bases, V lost 4 bases, and 8 bases had no gene match. The CDR3 sequence is 16 residues long. The CDR3, as DNA: TGCGCCAGCAGCCCGAGAGCTAGCGGGGGGGCAGAGACCCAGTACTTC. Protein product: CASSPRASGGAETQYF. Filled out from reference TRBV5-1 and TRBJ2-5, the complete variable domain reads KAGVTQTPRYLIKTRGQQVTLSCSPISGHRSVSWYQQTPGQGLQFLFEYFSETQRNKGNFPGRFSGRQFSNSRSEMNVSTLELGDSALYLCASSPRASGGAETQYFGPGTRLLVL.

This chain uses TRBV6-1 with TRBJ2-1; maybe TRBD2 (6 bases). The CDR3 is 15 residues long. V lost 6 bases, J lost 7 bases, and 19 bases lay in between. Germline CDR1 is MNHNS and CDR2 is SASEGT. The CDR3: CASSQGGGDWNEQFF. The DNA for the CDR3 is TGTGCCAGCAGCCAGGGAGGTGGGGATTGGAATGAGCAGTTCTTC.

The rearrangement uses TRBV4-1 and TRBJ1-2; D possibly corresponds to TRBD1 (5 bases). CDR3 size: 13 residues. Germline V gene sequence: CDR1 MGHRA, CDR2 YSYEKL. The V end lost 3 bases, the J end lost 5 bases, and 10 bases lay between the germline ends. The CDR3 nucleotides read TGCGCCAGCAGCCAGTCCAGGGCGTATGGCTACACCTTC. Translated, it gives CASSQSRAYGYTF.

The rearrangement joins TRBV5-4 to TRBJ1-4, with D possibly TRBD1 on 5 matching bases. The CDR3 loop spans 15 amino acids. The germline V gene encodes CDR1 SGHNT and CDR2 YYREEE (reference sequence). V lost 9 bases and J 8 bases, leaving 23 bases between the germline ends. In DNA, the CDR3 is TGTGCCACCAGAATCGTGGGGGTGGTGAGCGAAAAACTGTTTTTT. Translation: CATRIVGVVSEKLFF.

Worth noting for this clone: Relative to the germline gene, one junction end is altered; a read error may explain this. The rearrangement links TRBV5-1 to TRBJ1-4; D perhaps matches TRBD1 (6 bases). Germline CDR1 and CDR2: SGHRS and YFSETQ. This CDR3 spans 15 amino acids. This CDR3 is CASSPRGATNEKLFF. CDR3 coding DNA: TGCGCCAGCAGCCCCCGGGGGGCAACGAATGAAAAACTGTTTTTT.

This chain joins TRBV6-4 and TRBJ2-2, with D uncertain. V lost 4 bases and J 5 bases, leaving 11 bases between the germline ends. The CDR3 sequence is 14 residues long. Germline V gene lookup returns CDR1 MRHNA and CDR2 SNTAGT. CDR3 bases: TGTGCCAGCAGTGTCGGCAGTGGGACCGGGGAGCTGTTTTTT. Amino acids: CASSVGSGTGELFF.

CDR3 bases: TGTGCCAGCAGCGGACTAGGTACCCACAATGAGCAGTTCTTC. Protein: CASSGLGTHNEQFF. The chain links TRBV9 to TRBJ2-1, with D possibly matching TRBD2 (6 bases). The CDR3 has 14 amino acids. Trimming left V 3 bases short and J 5 bases short, with 12 bases between. Germline values: CDR1 SGDLS, CDR2 YYNGEE. The full variable domain, with the rest looked up from reference TRBV9 and TRBJ2-1, is DSGVTQTPKHLITATGQRVTLRCSPRSGDLSVYWYQQSLDQGLQFLIQYYNGEERAKGNILERFSAQQFPDLHSELNLSSLELGDSALYFCASSGLGTHNEQFFGPGTRLTVL.

This clone showed up just once. This rearrangement joins TRBV9 to TRBJ1-4; TRBD1 matches 7 bases. Germline CDR1 and CDR2: SGDLS and YYNGEE. The J segment lost 5 bases and the V segment lost 2 bases, leaving 6 bases of the junction unmatched. The CDR3 contains 15 residues. DNA for the CDR3: TGTGCCAGCAGCGTTGGGACAGAAGGAAATGAAAAACTGTTTTTT. It specifies CASSVGTEGNEKLFF.

This chain uses TRBV6-1 with TRBJ1-1, with D possibly TRBD1 on 5 matching bases. The CDR3 loop spans 14 amino acids. CDR1 is MNHNS, CDR2 SASEGT, per germline. The germline V and J ends were trimmed by 2 bases and 4 bases, with 11 bases remaining between them. CDR3 region: CASSERGRVTEAFF. In DNA form, the CDR3 reads TGTGCCAGCAGTGAACGGGGCAGGGTCACTGAAGCTTTCTTT.

V usage is TRBV19 and J usage is TRBJ2-1, with 10 bases lining up with TRBD1. V lost 4 bases and J lost 7; bases outside the gene matches: 4. Germline V gene data show CDR1 as LNHDA and CDR2 as SQIVND (reference sequence). The CDR3 is 14 residues long. The CDR3 DNA follows: TGTGCCAGTAGTAGACAGGGGGCGGAGAATGAGCAGTTCTTC. It yields the protein CASSRQGAENEQFF.

The chain uses TRBV6-5 and TRBJ1-6, with D maybe TRBD1 (5 bases). CDR3 size: 15 residues. Germline assignment: CDR1 MNHEY and CDR2 SVGAGI. Trimming cost V 6 bases and J 7 bases, with 16 bases left between them. The CDR3 DNA reads TGTGCCAGCAGACAAGACGGTGGGGGGAATTCACCCCTCCACTTT. Encoded protein: CASRQDGGGNSPLHF.

The chain joins TRBV5-6 to TRBJ2-4; 8 nucleotides align to TRBD1. V was clipped by 4 bases and J by 6 bases; unmatched bases: 3. Germline CDR1 and CDR2: SGHDT and YYEEEE. The CDR3 totals 13 residues. The CDR3 nucleotides are TGTGCCAGCAGCGGGGACAGGAGAAACATTCAGTACTTC. This encodes CASSGDRRNIQYF. Complete variable domain (other parts from reference TRBV5-6 and TRBJ2-4): DAGVTQSPTHLIKTRGQQVTLRCSPKSGHDTVSWYQQALGQGPQFIFQYYEEEERQRGNFPDRFSGHQFPNYSSELNVNALLLGDSALYLCASSGDRRNIQYFGAGTRLSVL.

The chain employs TRBV5-1 and TRBJ1-1; D is undetermined. Trimming removed 2 bases at V and 8 bases at J, with 13 bases between. This CDR3 contains 13 residues. Germline V gene data show CDR1 as SGHRS and CDR2 as YFSETQ. The DNA of the CDR3 is TGCGCCAGCAGCTTCGGTGACGGGGTAGAAGCTTTCTTT. Translating it yields CASSFGDGVEAFF.

This chain uses TRBV27 with TRBJ1-1, with D maybe TRBD1 (5 bases). Trimming took off 6 bases at V and 3 bases at J, with 11 bases between the two ends. There are 13 residues in the CDR3. Germline V lookup: CDR1 MNHEY, CDR2 SMNVEV (reference sequence). The CDR3 loop is CASRVGEYTEAFF. CDR3 in DNA: TGTGCCAGCAGGGTAGGGGAGTACACTGAAGCTTTCTTT.

This rearrangement joins TRBV10-3 to TRBJ1-1; D remains unclear. The CDR3 sequence is 13 residues long. CDR1 and CDR2 (germline): ENHRY, SYGVKD. V lost 3 bases to trimming and J lost 1 base, with 6 bases between them. CDR3 sequence (DNA): TGTGCCATCAGTGAACGCGCGAACACTGAAGCTTTCTTT. Its translation is CAISERANTEAFF.

The rearrangement links TRBV2 to TRBJ2-7; 11 positions agree with TRBD2. Germline-derived CDR1 and CDR2 are SNHLY and FYNNEI. V shed 4 bases and J 7 bases; nucleotides not matched to a gene: 9. This CDR3 contains 15 residues. CDR3 DNA sequence: TGTGCCAGCAGTGTAATAGCGGGAGGGCCGGGGGAGCAGTACTTC. Translation gives CASSVIAGGPGEQYF.

The rearrangement uses TRBV11-2 and TRBJ1-6; 8 bases fit TRBD1. Germline V CDR1 and CDR2: SGHAT, FQNNGV. CDR3 length equals 17 residues. V gave up 0 bases and J gave up 7 bases; unmatched junction bases: 8. Here the CDR3 reads CASSLDFSGQGNSPLHF. In DNA, the CDR3 is TGTGCCAGCAGCTTAGACTTTTCTGGACAGGGAAATTCACCCCTCCACTTT.

This CDR3 is CASSRNWGGHEQYF. The CDR3, as DNA: TGTGCCAGCAGCCGTAATTGGGGTGGCCACGAGCAGTACTTC. The J gene is TRBJ2-7, the V gene TRBV27, with no clear D. Germline CDR1 is MNHEY and CDR2 is SMNVEV (reference sequence). This CDR3 comprises 14 residues. Trimming cost V 6 bases and J 5 bases, with 17 bases left between them.

This clone occurred a few times. The J gene is TRBJ2-2, the V gene TRBV10-1; D may be TRBD1 (7 bases). The CDR3 sequence is 13 residues long. Trimming left V 8 bases short and J 5 bases short, with 12 bases between. The germline CDR1 and CDR2 sequences are WNHNN and SYGVQD (reference sequence). CDR3: CASRAGGTGELFF. CDR3 bases: TGCGCCAGCCGGGCAGGGGGGACCGGGGAGCTGTTTTTT.

This chain's CDR3 is CASSEYLGQQGGYTF. CDR3 DNA: TGTGCCAGCAGTGAGTATCTCGGACAGCAGGGAGGCTACACCTTC. V gene TRBV6-1 combines with J gene TRBJ1-2, with D perhaps TRBD1 (6 bases). The germline CDR1 and CDR2 sequences are MNHNS and SASEGT. The CDR3 has 15 amino acids. V lost 3 bases to trimming and J lost 8 bases, with 19 bases between them.

This sequence joins TRBV19 and TRBJ1-1; tentative D call: TRBD1 (6 bases). This CDR3 has 13 amino acids. V dropped 0 bases and J dropped 11 bases, with 13 bases sitting between them. Germline assignment: CDR1 LNHDA and CDR2 SQIVND (reference sequence). CDR3 DNA: TGTGCCAGTAGTATAGATTCGGGGGGCCCTGCTTTCTTT. Residues: CASSIDSGGPAFF.

This sequence joins TRBV7-9 and TRBJ1-6; D unresolved. V was shortened by 0 bases and J by 0 bases, with 15 bases between the two germline ends. Germline V lookup: CDR1 SEHNR, CDR2 FQNEAQ (reference sequence). This CDR3 comprises 19 residues. This CDR3 reads CASSLALGRTSSYNSPLHF. The CDR3 bases are TGTGCCAGCAGCTTAGCGCTCGGACGGACGAGCTCCTATAATTCACCCCTCCACTTT.

The V and J genes are TRBV4-2 and TRBJ2-7; no clear D gene. The CDR3 covers 16 residues. Germline CDR1 and CDR2: LGHNA and YNFKEQ. Between the trimmed V and J ends, which lost 0 bases and 0 bases, there was a span of 12 bases. Here the CDR3 reads CASSQDRTVSSYEQYF. In DNA, the CDR3 is TGTGCCAGCAGCCAAGATCGTACAGTTAGCTCCTACGAGCAGTACTTC.

The chain recombines TRBV6-1 with TRBJ2-5; D perhaps matches TRBD2 (5 bases). V lost 6 bases and J lost 9, with 11 bases in between. The CDR3 has 11 residues. CDR1 and CDR2 (germline): MNHNS, SASEGT. In DNA, the CDR3 is TGTGCCAGCAGGGCTTTCGGGGCCCAGTACTTC. Protein: CASRAFGAQYF.

The chain links TRBV20-1 to TRBJ1-4; D not certain. CDR3 length equals 11 residues. Germline V gene lookup returns CDR1 DFQATT and CDR2 SNEGSKA (reference sequence). For the CDR3, the DNA is TGCAGCCCACGGGGAGGTGAAAAACTGTTTTTT. Amino acids: CSPRGGEKLFF.

The gene calls are TRBV6-4 and TRBJ2-3, with 8 positions matching TRBD2. Germline V lookup: CDR1 MRHNA, CDR2 SNTAGT. This CDR3 is built from 15 residues. Trimming at V came to 4 bases and at J to 1 base, leaving 4 bases not matched to a gene. The CDR3 protein is CASSAVSGGTDTQYF. As DNA, the CDR3 is TGTGCCAGCAGTGCCGTTAGCGGGGGCACAGATACGCAGTATTTT.